Each of the 8 T cell receptor beta chains below was sequenced from the same sample in a study of CXCR3-negative and CXCR3-positive naive CD8 T cells (dated by TCRdb to about 2019). Sequencer: NextSeq 550. The Human TCR Profiling Kit (MiLaboratory) was used to prepare UMI-labeled 5' RACE TRB cDNA libraries. TCRdb reprocessed the reads into one record per CDR3 protein sequence, lacking DNA. This sample's table carries about 40,000 distinct CDR3 sequences. The top ten hold 6.5% to 8.5% of the sample. The specimen sequenced was memory CD8+ T cells from blood. Taken with the paper, the label for cell subset or site translates to: conventional CD8+ memory T cells (TMEM), sorted as controls. These TCRs come from a human donor in good health. Some clones in this sample may be carry-over from other donors' samples.

V usage is TRBV28 and J usage is TRBJ1-3; lacking DNA, the TRBD1 call made by TCRdb goes unchecked. CDR3 length: 15 amino acids. Germline assignment: CDR1 MDHEN and CDR2 SYDVKM. CDR3 amino acids: CASSSTGLSGNTIYF. The full variable domain, in which reference TRBV28 and TRBJ1-3 provide the parts outside the CDR3, is DVKVTQSSRYLVKRTGEKVFLECVQDMDHENMFWYRQDPGLGLRLIYFSYDVKMKEKGDIPEGYSVSREKKERFSLILESASTNQTSMYLCASSSTGLSGNTIYFGEGSWLTVV.

CDR3 loop: CASSFRARNEKLFF. V and J are TRBV28 and TRBJ1-4; there is no DNA to check the TCRdb D call of TRBD1. The CDR3 consists of 14 residues. CDR1 is MDHEN, CDR2 SYDVKM, per germline. The full variable domain, completed using reference TRBV28 and TRBJ1-4, is DVKVTQSSRYLVKRTGEKVFLECVQDMDHENMFWYRQDPGLGLRLIYFSYDVKMKEKGDIPEGYSVSREKKERFSLILESASTNQTSMYLCASSFRARNEKLFFGSGTQLSVL.

This chain uses TRBV5-1 with TRBJ1-6; the D call of TRBD1 rests on TCRdb alone, since no DNA is present to check it. CDR3 length equals 13 residues. Germline-derived CDR1 and CDR2 are SGHRS and YFSETQ. The CDR3 region is CASSRTGGSPLHF.

The rearrangement joins TRBV15 to TRBJ2-3; TCRdb returns TRBD2, unconfirmable since there is no DNA. There are 19 residues in the CDR3. Per the germline V gene, CDR1 is LNHNV and CDR2 is YYDKDF (reference sequence). This CDR3 reads CATSRDRGAGALLPDTQYF.

V usage is TRBV15 and J usage is TRBJ2-1; TCRdb's D call, TRBD1, is unchecked because there is no DNA. The CDR3 has 16 amino acids. The germline gives CDR1 LNHNV, CDR2 YYDKDF (reference sequence). This CDR3 reads CATSRDWAGAYNEQFF.

J is TRBJ2-7 and V is TRBV3-2; TCRdb selects TRBD1, and the lack of DNA leaves this call unchecked. TRBV3-2 is a listed pseudogene. The CDR3 runs to 14 residues. CDR3 residues: CASRPPDRLYEQYF.

The rearrangement uses TRBV28 and TRBJ2-2; TCRdb's assignment of TRBD1 cannot be checked, as there is no DNA. The CDR3 contains 16 residues. Germline loops: CDR1 MDHEN, CDR2 SYDVKM. The CDR3 sequence is CASSPGQSQNTGELFF.

The chain links TRBV7-9 to TRBJ2-7; lacking DNA, the TRBD1 call made by TCRdb goes unchecked. In germline, CDR1 is SEHNR, CDR2 FQNEAQ (reference sequence). CDR3 length: 15 amino acids. The CDR3 region is CASSSGQSSYYEQYF.